This entry lists 5 T cell receptor beta chains sequenced from one sample in a study of response to subunit inactivated influenza vaccine. TCRdb ran MiXCR on the RT-PCR reads and lists one entry per CDR3 protein. The data show about 480,000 distinct CDR3 sequences, over 10% seen once. The sequences come from PBMCs from blood, collected 40 to 50 days after vaccination. These receptors all stem from a man aged 50-59 years who received an inactivated influenza vaccine.

The V call is TRBV12-3 or TRBV12-4, the J call TRBJ1-5; D is uncertain. This CDR3 contains 14 residues. Trimming took 3 bases from V and 6 from J, leaving 12 bases between them. For the CDR3, the DNA is TGTGCCAGCAGTTTCGGCAGCGTAGGTCAGCCCCAGCATTTT. Translating it yields CASSFGSVGQPQHF.

This clonotype was observed a few times. The chain combines TRBV4-1 with TRBJ2-3; perhaps TRBD2 as D (5 bases). The CDR3 is 15 residues long. The V gene lost 0 bases and the J gene lost 4 bases, with 11 bases spanning the gap. Germline CDR1 and CDR2: MGHRA and YSYEKL. Written as DNA, the CDR3 is TGCGCCAGCAGCCAAGATGACGTGCGGGCAGATACGCAGTATTTT. This codes for CASSQDDVRADTQYF.

The chain carries TRBV28 and TRBJ1-2, with D unresolved. The V end lost 3 bases, the J end lost 5 bases, and 4 bases lay between the germline ends. Germline CDR1 and CDR2: MDHEN and SYDVKM. This CDR3 spans 11 amino acids. CDR3 in amino acids: CASSFRYGYTF. As DNA, the CDR3 is TGTGCCAGCAGTTTTCGGTATGGCTACACCTTC.

The J gene is TRBJ1-4, the V gene TRBV4-3; a weak D match, TRBD1 (6 bases). This CDR3 has 14 amino acids. Germline CDR1 reads LGHNA; CDR2 reads YSLEER. V gave up 1 base and J gave up 7 bases, with 10 bases separating them. The CDR3 nucleotides read TGCGCCAGCAGCCAAGGGACAGCAGCTGAAAAACTGTTTTTT. Its translation is CASSQGTAAEKLFF.

This clonotype showed up many times. The rearrangement joins TRBV9 to TRBJ2-7, with 9 bases that match TRBD1. CDR1 and CDR2 (germline): SGDLS, YYNGEE. The CDR3 totals 14 residues. Trimming cost V 4 bases and J 3 bases; bases outside gene matches: 5. In DNA, the CDR3 is TGTGCCAGCAGCCCTAGACAGGGGGACTACGAGCAGTACTTC. Protein: CASSPRQGDYEQYF.